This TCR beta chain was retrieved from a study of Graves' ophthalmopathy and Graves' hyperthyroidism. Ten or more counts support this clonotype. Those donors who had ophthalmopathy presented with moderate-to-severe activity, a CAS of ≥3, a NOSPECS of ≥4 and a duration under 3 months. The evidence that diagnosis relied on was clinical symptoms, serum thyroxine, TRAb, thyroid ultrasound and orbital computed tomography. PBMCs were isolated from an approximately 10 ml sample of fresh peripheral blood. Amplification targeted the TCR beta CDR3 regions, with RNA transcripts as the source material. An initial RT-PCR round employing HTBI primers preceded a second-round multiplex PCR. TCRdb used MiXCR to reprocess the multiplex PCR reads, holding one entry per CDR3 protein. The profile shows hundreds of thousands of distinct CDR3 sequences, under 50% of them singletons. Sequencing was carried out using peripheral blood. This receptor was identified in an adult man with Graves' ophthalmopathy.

The CDR3 protein is CSATGEGNTEAFF. In DNA, the CDR3 is TGCAGCGCTACAGGGGAAGGGAACACTGAAGCTTTCTTT. The chain links TRBV29-1 to TRBJ1-1; 7 bases are shared with TRBD1. This CDR3 has 13 amino acids. Losses at the gene ends were 7 bases for V and 1 base for J; bases not matched to a gene: 6. Germline CDR1 and CDR2: SQVTM and ANQGSEA.